Below, 19 T cell receptor beta chains from the same sample are listed, as sequenced in a study of CD4 and CD8 cells across lung adenocarcinoma regions. TCRdb re-analysed the PCR reads in MiXCR, keeping a single row per CDR3 protein. The sample consists of some 11,000 distinct CDR3 sequences, 53% of them appearing once. Sequencing was carried out using CD4+ T cells from the center of a lung tumor. The receptors were sampled from a male donor with lung adenocarcinoma. The CD4 and CD8 labels of this study may be unreliable.

The chain couples TRBV6-1 to TRBJ2-2; 7 bases align to TRBD2. The DNA end favors TRBJ2-3, so the J call may be wrong. Germline V gene lookup returns CDR1 MNHNS and CDR2 SASEGT. The CDR3 contains 15 residues. The CDR3: CASSDWAGRAGAQYF. Here the CDR3 DNA reads TGTGCCAGCAGCGACTGGGCTGGGAGGGCCGGGGCGCAGTATTTT.

Comment on this clonotype: Germline is not matched at one junction end, which may reflect a read error. The genes are TRBV6-1 and TRBJ2-3; 13 bases line up with TRBD2. From germline, CDR1 is MNHNS and CDR2 SASEGT. There are 19 residues in the CDR3. The CDR3 region is CASTSAGLAGMTSKNIQYF. In DNA, the CDR3 is TGTGCCAGCACCTCCGCGGGACTAGCGGGGATGACTAGCAAAAATATTCAGTATTTC.

Turning to this clonotype: As the CDR3 is not closed by the conserved phenylalanine or tryptophan, this likely results from a read error. The DNA is omitted, as the CDR3 cannot be located on it reliably, and the CDR3 follows TCRdb's listing. This chain connects TRBV7-2 to TRBJ2-1; no check of the table's D call, TRBD2, against the DNA was made. Germline V gives CDR1 SGHTA, CDR2 FQGNSA. Counting both end residues, the CDR3 totals 17 amino acids. The CDR3 region is CASSLGGTLGGAATRLL.

The chain uses TRBV10-3 and TRBJ2-5; a weak D match, TRBD2 (7 bases). Trimming stripped 11 bases from V and 0 bases from J, with 19 bases between. This CDR3 spans 15 amino acids. Germline loops: CDR1 ENHRY, CDR2 SYGVKD. In nucleotides, the CDR3 is TGTGCCGGGGGGCGCGGGGGCCGTGACCAAGAGACCCAGTACTTC. It codes for CAGGRGGRDQETQYF.

This clonotype was recorded at least ten times. The V gene is TRBV27, the J gene TRBJ2-3, with D possibly matching TRBD2 (6 bases). The CDR3 sequence is 14 residues long. The germline V gene has CDR1 MNHEY and CDR2 SMNVEV (reference sequence). Trimming took 4 bases from V and 15 from J, leaving 23 bases between them. CDR3 in amino acids: CASSSLSATLASYF. DNA for the CDR3: TGTGCCAGCAGTTCCCTCTCCGCGACACTAGCAAGCTATTTT.

This clonotype was counted only a few times. The chain combines TRBV10-1 with TRBJ2-3; 14 nucleotides match TRBD2. CDR1 and CDR2 (germline): WNHNN, SYGVQD (reference sequence). The CDR3 is made up of 14 amino acids. The ends lost 2 bases at V and 13 bases at J; junction bases unmatched: 5. This chain's CDR3 is CASSEGLAGGVKYF. CDR3 DNA: TGCGCCAGCAGTGAGGGACTAGCGGGAGGAGTGAAGTATTTT.

This clonotype was found many times. V gene TRBV6-4 combines with J gene TRBJ2-3, with D possibly being TRBD2 (5 bases). CDR1 is MRHNA, CDR2 SNTAGT, per germline. V lost 3 bases, J lost 1 base, and 14 bases lay in between. This CDR3 is 16 amino acids long. CDR3 loop: CASSESGPKGTDTQYF. DNA for the CDR3: TGTGCCAGCAGTGAGAGCGGACCCAAAGGCACAGATACGCAGTATTTT.

The chain uses TRBV27 and TRBJ1-2, with D possibly TRBD1 on 5 matching bases. Per the germline V gene, CDR1 is MNHEY and CDR2 is SMNVEV (reference sequence). This CDR3 has 14 amino acids. V dropped 5 bases and J dropped 6 bases, with 16 bases sitting between them. The CDR3 DNA reads as TGTGCCAGCAGTCCTCGTCGAGGGGAAAATGGCTACACCTTC. As protein: CASSPRRGENGYTF.

This clonotype was detected once. Compared with germline, one end of the junction differs, possibly owing to a read error. The chain recombines TRBV10-3 with TRBJ2-4; TRBD1 or TRBD2 may be the D gene (5 bases each). From germline, CDR1 is ENHRY and CDR2 SYGVKD. The CDR3 runs 13 residues. The CDR3 region is CATGLYPKNMQYF. The CDR3 coding sequence is TGTGCCACGGGGCTGTACCCCAAAAACATGCAGTACTTT.

This CDR3 reads CASSVAGVRAKNTQYF. Here the CDR3 DNA reads TGTGCCAGCAGCGTAGCGGGGGTGAGAGCCAAAAATACTCAGTACTTC. V gene TRBV6-1 combines with J gene TRBJ2-4; 9 nucleotides align to TRBD2. V was clipped by 6 bases and J by 12 bases; unmatched bases: 18. Germline V gene data show CDR1 as MNHNS and CDR2 as SASEGT. The CDR3 contains 16 residues.

V and J are TRBV6-1 and TRBJ2-1; 11 bases line up with TRBD2. CDR3 length: 16 amino acids. CDR1 and CDR2 from the germline V gene are MNHNS and SASEGT. After removal of 6 bases from V and 13 bases from J, the junction contained 17 bases not matched to a gene. The CDR3 bases are TGTGCCAGCAGCCCTATAGCGGGGGGGCGTAAAAACAATCAGTTCTTC. Translating gives CASSPIAGGRKNNQFF.

For this clonotype: This is likely a read error, given that the CDR3 carries no conserved phenylalanine or tryptophan at its end. The chain uses TRBV6-2 or TRBV6-3 and TRBJ2-5; no clear D. The DNA end is more similar to TRBJ2-1, so the J call may be wrong. Germline CDR1 reads MNHEY; CDR2 reads SVGEGT. The CDR3 is 10 amino acids. The CDR3 region is CASGKESQFL. Here the CDR3 DNA reads TGTGCCAGCGGAAAAGAGTCCCAGTTCTTG.

Details on this clonotype: Mismatch with germline at one junction end may stem from a read error. V is TRBV6-1 and J is TRBJ2-3; perhaps D is TRBD1 or TRBD2 (6 bases each). The J call is in doubt because the DNA end fits TRBJ2-5 better. Germline V gives CDR1 MNHNS, CDR2 SASEGT. The CDR3 sequence is 16 residues long. The CDR3 reads CASTGAGVRHKDTQYF. The CDR3 bases are TGTGCCAGCACGGGGGCCGGGGTCCGGCACAAAGATACCCAGTACTTC.

This clonotype was observed a handful of times. The genes are TRBV5-1 and TRBJ1-1; D perhaps matches TRBD1 (5 bases). In germline, CDR1 is SGHRS, CDR2 YFSETQ. Trimming pared 4 bases from V and 1 base from J, leaving 14 bases between. The CDR3 has 15 amino acids. The chain's CDR3 is CASSMTHGGNTEAFF. In DNA form, the CDR3 reads TGCGCCAGCAGCATGACCCACGGGGGGAACACTGAAGCTTTCTTT.

V is TRBV25-1 and J is TRBJ2-1, with 9 bases identical to TRBD1. The junction had 5 bases not matched to a gene; V was cut back by 1 base and J by 4 bases. This CDR3 spans 16 amino acids. CDR1 is MGHDK and CDR2 is SYGVNS in the germline V gene. The CDR3 spells CASSEWGDRAYNEQFF. The CDR3 nucleotides are TGTGCCAGCAGTGAATGGGGGGACAGGGCTTACAATGAGCAGTTCTTC. The full variable domain, in which reference TRBV25-1 and TRBJ2-1 provide the parts outside the CDR3, is EADIYQTPRYLVIGTGKKITLECSQTMGHDKMYWYQQDPGMELHLIHYSYGVNSTEKGDLSSESTVSRIRTEHFPLTLESARPSHTSQYLCASSEWGDRAYNEQFFGPGTRLTVL.

The chain joins TRBV7-2 to TRBJ2-1; TRBD2 aligns across 7 bases. The CDR3 runs to 16 residues. Germline V gene data show CDR1 as SGHTA and CDR2 as FQGNSA. V gave up 5 bases and J gave up 13 bases; unmatched junction bases: 20. The CDR3 region has the DNA TGTGCCAGCAGCCCAAATTTAGCGGGTGGGAGGGAGACCCAGTTCTTC. Translation: CASSPNLAGGRETQFF.

The chain joins TRBV5-1 to TRBJ2-2, with D unclear. The V gene lost 2 bases and the J gene lost 5 bases, with 7 bases spanning the gap. The CDR3 runs to 13 residues. Germline V gives CDR1 SGHRS, CDR2 YFSETQ. The DNA for the CDR3 is TGCGCCAGCAGCTTTATGGAAACCGGGGAGCTGTTTTTT. Amino acid sequence: CASSFMETGELFF.

V is TRBV10-1 and J is TRBJ2-1, with 8 bases aligning to TRBD1. V trimming: 5 bases; J trimming: 9 bases; junction bases outside the gene matches: 0. Germline V CDR1 and CDR2: WNHNN, SYGVQD (reference sequence). The CDR3 has 11 residues. The CDR3 coding sequence is TGCGCCAGCAGTACAGGGGGTGAGCAGTTCTTC. Translating gives CASSTGGEQFF.

This clonotype has a single count. The genes are TRBV6-1 and TRBJ2-3, with 8 bases that match TRBD2. The CDR3 sequence is 13 residues long. The germline V gene has CDR1 MNHNS and CDR2 SASEGT. V trimming: 6 bases; J trimming: 1 base; junction bases outside the gene matches: 0. CDR3 amino acids: CASRTSGTDTQYF. Written as DNA, the CDR3 is TGTGCCAGCAGGACTAGCGGCACAGATACGCAGTATTTT.